This TCR beta chain was recorded in a study of cytomegalovirus exposure and HLA in healthy donors. Study results and limitations: Reports credit the classifier with highly specific, highly sensitive diagnosis of cytomegalovirus status.

The primer mix had 60 Vbeta and 13 Jbeta primers. Assay: immunoSEQ multiplex PCR; the TCRdb copy retains only in-frame clones and omits some. The sample lists more than 100,000 clones; around 80% were seen once. The donors were healthy bone marrow donors. With V trimmed by 11 bases and J by 5 bases, 9 bases remained unmatched. Germline V gives CDR1 ENHRY, CDR2 SYGVKD. The CDR3 sequence is 13 residues long. Points on this clone: What it recognizes is unknown.

The receptor was derived from a woman under 30 in good health and CMV-seronegative. What was sequenced was PBMCs. The rearrangement links TRBV10-3 to TRBJ1-2; 9 bases line up with TRBD1. CDR3 region: CASGQGIGYGYTF. CDR3 DNA sequence: TGTGCCTCCGGACAGGGGATAGGGTATGGCTACACCTTC.